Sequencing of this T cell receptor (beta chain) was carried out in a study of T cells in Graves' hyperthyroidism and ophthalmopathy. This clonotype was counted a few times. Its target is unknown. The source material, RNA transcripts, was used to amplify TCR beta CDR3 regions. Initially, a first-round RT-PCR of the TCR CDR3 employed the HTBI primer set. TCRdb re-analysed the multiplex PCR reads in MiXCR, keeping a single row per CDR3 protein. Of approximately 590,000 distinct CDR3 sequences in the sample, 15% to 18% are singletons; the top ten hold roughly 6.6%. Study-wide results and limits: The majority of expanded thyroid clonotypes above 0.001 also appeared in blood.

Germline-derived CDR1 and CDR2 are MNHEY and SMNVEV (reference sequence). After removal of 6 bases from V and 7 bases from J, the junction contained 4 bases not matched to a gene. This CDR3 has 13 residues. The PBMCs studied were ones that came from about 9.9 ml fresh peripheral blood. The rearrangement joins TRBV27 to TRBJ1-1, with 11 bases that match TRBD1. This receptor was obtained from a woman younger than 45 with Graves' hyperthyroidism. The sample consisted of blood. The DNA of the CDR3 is TGTGCCAGCAGGGGGACAGGGGGAATTGAAGCTTTCTTT. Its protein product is CASRGTGGIEAFF.